Reported below is one T cell receptor (beta chain). The CDR3 covers 13 residues. Germline V gives CDR1 SGHAT, CDR2 FQDESV (reference sequence). V shed 7 bases, J shed 1 base, and the junction held 3 bases outside the gene matches. The protocol was immunoSEQ multiplex PCR, while the TCRdb copy is restricted to in-frame clones and leaves out a portion. This sample yields 200,000 to 250,000 clones, of which 85% to 90% are seen a single time; about 15% belongs to the top ten. Participants were aged about 18 to 89 years from around 24 US areas. This entry belongs to a study of blood T cell repertoires in COVID-19. Whole-study context: Sites in the United States, Italy and Spain provided acute and convalescent COVID-19 samples.

The specimen was PBMCs or T cells enriched from blood (not recorded which). This TCR was recovered from a man younger than 45 who had been exposed to COVID-19. The gene calls are TRBV11-1 and TRBJ2-5; 7 bases fit TRBD2. CDR3 region: CASTGGFQETQYF. Written as DNA, the CDR3 is TGTGCCAGCACCGGGGGGTTCCAAGAGACCCAGTACTTC. Using reference TRBV11-1 and TRBJ2-5 for the parts outside the CDR3, the full variable domain is EAEVAQSPRYKITEKSQAVAFWCDPISGHATLYWYRQILGQGPELLVQFQDESVVDDSQLPKDRFSAERLKGVDSTLKIQPAELGDSAMYLCASTGGFQETQYFGPGTRLLVL.